This T cell receptor beta chain was sequenced in a study of T cell repertoires in cytomegalovirus infection. This clonotype was recorded many times. The CDR3 sequence is 15 residues long. Trimming cost V 4 bases and J 3 bases; bases outside gene matches: 2. CDR1 and CDR2 from the germline V gene are SQVTM and ANQGSEA. In TCRdb, the reads were re-called with MiXCR into one record per CDR3 protein. The sample consists of approximately 320,000 distinct CDR3 sequences, more than 9% of them appearing once. The chain recombines TRBV29-1 with TRBJ2-2; 13 positions agree with TRBD2. The sequence was obtained from a human donor in good health (CMV status not recorded). Some clones in this sample may be carry-over from other donors' samples. Sequenced: PBMCs. CDR3 sequence: CSVGLAGGHTGELFF. In DNA form, the CDR3 reads TGCAGCGTTGGACTAGCGGGAGGCCACACCGGGGAGCTGTTTTTT.